The rows below give T cell receptor beta chains drawn from one sample of a study of cytomegalovirus exposure and HLA in healthy donors. The repertoire was sequenced with immunoSEQ multiplex PCR; TCRdb's copy has only in-frame clones and lacks some. Of tens of thousands of clones in the sample, 75% were seen once. The sample comprised PBMCs. The origin of the receptors is a woman in her 40s in good health and CMV-seronegative. Both conserved end residues are part of each CDR3. The D gene is left open where the match is weak. Expanded clones get a size class; other rows say once, few or many, or leave the size out.

abundance: .; v_gene: TRBV7-6; j_gene: TRBJ1-1; d_gene: .; CDR3aa: CASSPSQGMNTEAFF; CDR3nt: TGTGCCAGCAGCCCGAGTCAGGGGATGAACACTGAAGCTTTCTTT
abundance: once; v_gene: TRBV6-6; j_gene: TRBJ2-1; d_gene: TRBD2; CDR3aa: CASSLSGGIGEQFF; CDR3nt: TGTGCCAGCAGTCTTAGCGGGGGGATCGGTGAGCAGTTCTTC
abundance: .; v_gene: TRBV5-4; j_gene: TRBJ1-1; d_gene: .; CDR3aa: CASSLGDFRDANTEAFF; CDR3nt: TGTGCCAGCAGCTTGGGGGACTTTAGGGACGCGAACACTGAAGCTTTCTTT
abundance: .; v_gene: TRBV7-9; j_gene: TRBJ1-4; d_gene: TRBD1; CDR3aa: CASSFETGGFLEKLFF; CDR3nt: TGTGCCAGCAGCTTCGAGACAGGGGGATTTTTAGAAAAACTGTTTTTT
abundance: .; v_gene: TRBV29-1; j_gene: TRBJ2-1; d_gene: .; CDR3aa: CSVPGGSGDEQFF; CDR3nt: TGCAGCGTCCCTGGGGGGAGTGGTGATGAGCAGTTCTTC
abundance: .; v_gene: TRBV18; j_gene: TRBJ2-5; d_gene: .; CDR3aa: CASSPPVTYQETQYF; CDR3nt: TGTGCCAGCTCACCACCCGTCACTTACCAAGAGACCCAGTACTTC
abundance: .; v_gene: TRBV28; j_gene: TRBJ1-2; d_gene: .; CDR3aa: CASSLLGAVGYTF; CDR3nt: TGTGCCAGCAGTTTGTTGGGGGCGGTTGGCTACACCTTC
abundance: once; v_gene: TRBV18; j_gene: TRBJ2-1; d_gene: .; CDR3aa: CASSTLRNNEGEFF; CDR3nt: TGTGCCAGCTCAACGTTACGGAACAACGAGGGGGAGTTCTTC
abundance: .; v_gene: TRBV5-4; j_gene: TRBJ2-7; d_gene: TRBD2; CDR3aa: CASSSKNGRAYEQYF; CDR3nt: TGTGCCAGCAGCTCAAAAAACGGGAGGGCCTACGAGCAGTACTTC
abundance: once; v_gene: TRBV6-5; j_gene: TRBJ1-2; d_gene: .; CDR3aa: CASSYSAGARIGYTF; CDR3nt: TGTGCCAGCAGTTACTCTGCGGGCGCGAGGATTGGCTACACCTTC
abundance: .; v_gene: TRBV19; j_gene: TRBJ1-5; d_gene: TRBD1; CDR3aa: CASSPTPGQGVLQGGQPQHF; CDR3nt: TGTGCCAGTAGCCCTACTCCGGGACAGGGGGTTCTCCAGGGGGGTCAGCCCCAGCATTTT
abundance: few; v_gene: TRBV5-1; j_gene: TRBJ1-5; d_gene: .; CDR3aa: CASSLARQPQHF; CDR3nt: TGCGCCAGCAGCTTGGCCAGGCAGCCCCAGCATTTT
abundance: .; v_gene: TRBV2; j_gene: TRBJ1-1; d_gene: .; CDR3aa: CASFRQERNTEAFF; CDR3nt: TGTGCCAGCTTCAGACAGGAACGGAACACTGAAGCTTTCTTT
abundance: .; v_gene: TRBV18; j_gene: TRBJ2-5; d_gene: TRBD2; CDR3aa: CASSPNRAGVETQYF; CDR3nt: TGTGCCAGCTCACCAAATCGAGCGGGGGTGGAGACCCAGTACTTC
abundance: .; v_gene: TRBV10-3; j_gene: TRBJ2-3; d_gene: TRBD2; CDR3aa: CAIKAAGDTDTQYF; CDR3nt: TGTGCCATCAAGGCAGCGGGGGACACAGATACGCAGTATTTT
abundance: .; v_gene: TRBV10-3; j_gene: TRBJ2-3; d_gene: TRBD2; CDR3aa: CAISGWTSGRGDTQYF; CDR3nt: TGTGCCATCAGTGGATGGACTAGCGGGAGAGGGGATACGCAGTATTTT
abundance: .; v_gene: TRBV6-1; j_gene: TRBJ1-5; d_gene: .; CDR3aa: CASKQSDNQPQHF; CDR3nt: TGTGCCAGCAAACAATCTGACAATCAGCCCCAGCATTTT
abundance: .; v_gene: TRBV30; j_gene: TRBJ2-7; d_gene: TRBD1; CDR3aa: CAWSHGGQGYEQYF; CDR3nt: TGTGCCTGGAGTCATGGGGGACAGGGTTATGAGCAGTACTTC
abundance: few; v_gene: TRBV5-4; j_gene: TRBJ1-1; d_gene: TRBD1; CDR3aa: CASRPGGMNTEAFF; CDR3nt: TGTGCCAGCAGGCCAGGGGGTATGAACACTGAAGCTTTCTTT
abundance: .; v_gene: TRBV29-1; j_gene: TRBJ2-7; d_gene: TRBD1; CDR3aa: CSGGQGASEQYF; CDR3nt: TGCAGCGGGGGACAGGGGGCATCCGAGCAGTACTTC
abundance: once; v_gene: TRBV5-1; j_gene: TRBJ2-5; d_gene: TRBD2; CDR3aa: CASSIAGVQETQYF; CDR3nt: TGCGCCAGCAGTATAGCGGGGGTCCAAGAGACCCAGTACTTC
abundance: .; v_gene: TRBV9; j_gene: TRBJ1-1; d_gene: .; CDR3aa: CASSDPGVGTEAFF; CDR3nt: TGTGCCAGCAGCGACCCCGGGGTCGGCACTGAAGCTTTCTTT
abundance: .; v_gene: TRBV18; j_gene: TRBJ2-6; d_gene: TRBD1; CDR3aa: CASSPQGDSGANVLTF; CDR3nt: TGTGCCAGCTCCCCACAGGGGGACTCTGGGGCCAACGTCCTGACTTTC
abundance: .; v_gene: TRBV7-9; j_gene: TRBJ2-4; d_gene: .; CDR3aa: CTSSLGFSAGIF; CDR3nt: TGTACCAGCAGCCTTGGGTTTTCAGCCGGGATCTTC
abundance: .; v_gene: TRBV19; j_gene: TRBJ2-6; d_gene: .; CDR3aa: CASSMLGSSGANVLTF; CDR3nt: TGTGCCAGTAGTATGTTGGGGAGCTCTGGGGCCAACGTCCTGACTTTC
abundance: .; v_gene: TRBV19; j_gene: TRBJ2-2; d_gene: .; CDR3aa: CASSPQRKTNTGELFF; CDR3nt: TGTGCCAGTAGTCCTCAGCGGAAGACGAACACCGGGGAGCTGTTTTTT
abundance: .; v_gene: TRBV27; j_gene: TRBJ2-1; d_gene: TRBD2; CDR3aa: CASSHPSGGYNEQFF; CDR3nt: TGTGCCAGCAGTCACCCTAGCGGGGGGTACAATGAGCAGTTCTTC
abundance: .; v_gene: TRBV11-2; j_gene: TRBJ2-7; d_gene: .; CDR3aa: CASSLAGAYEQYF; CDR3nt: TGTGCCAGCAGCTTAGCTGGAGCGTACGAGCAGTACTTC
abundance: .; v_gene: TRBV9; j_gene: TRBJ2-3; d_gene: .; CDR3aa: CASSVGSAGSGLGTQYF; CDR3nt: TGTGCCAGCAGCGTTGGTTCTGCGGGGTCGGGTTTGGGGACGCAGTATTTT
abundance: .; v_gene: TRBV14; j_gene: TRBJ2-3; d_gene: .; CDR3aa: CASSQGRPSTDTQYF; CDR3nt: TGTGCCAGCAGCCAGGGGAGACCTAGCACAGATACGCAGTATTTT
abundance: .; v_gene: TRBV19; j_gene: TRBJ1-5; d_gene: TRBD1; CDR3aa: CASRDREGFNQPQHF; CDR3nt: TGTGCCAGTAGGGACAGGGAGGGATTTAATCAGCCCCAGCATTTT